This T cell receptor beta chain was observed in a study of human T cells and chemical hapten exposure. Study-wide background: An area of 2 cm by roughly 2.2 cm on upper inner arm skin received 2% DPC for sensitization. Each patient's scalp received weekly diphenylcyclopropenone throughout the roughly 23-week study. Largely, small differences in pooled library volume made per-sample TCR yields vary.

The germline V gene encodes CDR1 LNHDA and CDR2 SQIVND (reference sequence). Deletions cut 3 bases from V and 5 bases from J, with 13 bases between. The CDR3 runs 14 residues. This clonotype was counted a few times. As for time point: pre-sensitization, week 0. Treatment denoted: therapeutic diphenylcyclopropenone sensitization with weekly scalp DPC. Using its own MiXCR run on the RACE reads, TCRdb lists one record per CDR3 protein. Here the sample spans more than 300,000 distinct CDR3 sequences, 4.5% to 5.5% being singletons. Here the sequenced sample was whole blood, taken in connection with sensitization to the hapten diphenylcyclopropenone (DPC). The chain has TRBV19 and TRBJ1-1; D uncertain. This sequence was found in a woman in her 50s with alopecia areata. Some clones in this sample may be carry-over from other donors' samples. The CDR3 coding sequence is TGTGCCAGTAGTATCGGATATCGGGTTACTGAAGCTTTCTTT. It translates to CASSIGYRVTEAFF.